This T cell receptor beta chain was obtained from a study of cytomegalovirus exposure and HLA in healthy donors. Whole-study results and caveats: In the 120 validation repertoires, a later analysis found that first-cohort TCR clusters tended to co-occur. Generally TCR sequences proved uncommon, though certain public TCRs appeared in numerous donors.

Donors were drawn from the approximately 130-subject validation cohort, separate from the roughly 700-subject first cohort. The table came from immunoSEQ multiplex PCR; TCRdb's copy has only in-frame clones and leaves some out. The sample contains approximately 270,000 clones, 65% to 90% of which appear only once. Note on this clone: Antigen specificity is unknown.

Germline V gene lookup returns CDR1 SGDLS and CDR2 YYNGEE. The CDR3 loop spans 16 amino acids. After removal of 0 bases from V and 3 bases from J, the junction contained 8 bases not matched to a gene. The sequence was collected from a woman between 18 and 29 years old in good health and CMV-seronegative. The sequenced sample consisted of PBMCs. The chain joins TRBV9 to TRBJ1-1; 7 nucleotides match TRBD1. The CDR3 sequence is CASSVETGEIHTEAFF. The CDR3 bases are TGTGCCAGCAGCGTAGAAACAGGGGAGATTCACACTGAAGCTTTCTTT. Based on the CDR3 plus reference TRBV9 and TRBJ1-1, the full variable domain is DSGVTQTPKHLITATGQRVTLRCSPRSGDLSVYWYQQSLDQGLQFLIQYYNGEERAKGNILERFSAQQFPDLHSELNLSSLELGDSALYFCASSVETGEIHTEAFFGQGTRLTVV.